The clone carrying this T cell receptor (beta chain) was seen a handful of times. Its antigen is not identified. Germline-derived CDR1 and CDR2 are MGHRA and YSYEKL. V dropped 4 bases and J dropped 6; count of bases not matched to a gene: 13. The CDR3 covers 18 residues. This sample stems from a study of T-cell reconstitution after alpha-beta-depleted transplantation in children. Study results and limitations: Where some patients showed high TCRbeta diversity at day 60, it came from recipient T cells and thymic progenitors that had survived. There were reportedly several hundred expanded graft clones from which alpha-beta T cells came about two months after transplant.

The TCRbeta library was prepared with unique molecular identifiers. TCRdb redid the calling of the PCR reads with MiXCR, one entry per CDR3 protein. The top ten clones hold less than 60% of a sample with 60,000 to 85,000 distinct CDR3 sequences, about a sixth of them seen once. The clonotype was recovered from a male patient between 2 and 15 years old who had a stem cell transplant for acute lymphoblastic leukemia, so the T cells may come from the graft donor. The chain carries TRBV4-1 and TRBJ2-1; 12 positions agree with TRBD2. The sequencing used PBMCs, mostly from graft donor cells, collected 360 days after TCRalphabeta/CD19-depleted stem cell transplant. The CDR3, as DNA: TGCGCCAGCAGCCTTATTCCGCTAGCGGGAGGGCCGCGCAATGAGCAGTTCTTC. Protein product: CASSLIPLAGGPRNEQFF.